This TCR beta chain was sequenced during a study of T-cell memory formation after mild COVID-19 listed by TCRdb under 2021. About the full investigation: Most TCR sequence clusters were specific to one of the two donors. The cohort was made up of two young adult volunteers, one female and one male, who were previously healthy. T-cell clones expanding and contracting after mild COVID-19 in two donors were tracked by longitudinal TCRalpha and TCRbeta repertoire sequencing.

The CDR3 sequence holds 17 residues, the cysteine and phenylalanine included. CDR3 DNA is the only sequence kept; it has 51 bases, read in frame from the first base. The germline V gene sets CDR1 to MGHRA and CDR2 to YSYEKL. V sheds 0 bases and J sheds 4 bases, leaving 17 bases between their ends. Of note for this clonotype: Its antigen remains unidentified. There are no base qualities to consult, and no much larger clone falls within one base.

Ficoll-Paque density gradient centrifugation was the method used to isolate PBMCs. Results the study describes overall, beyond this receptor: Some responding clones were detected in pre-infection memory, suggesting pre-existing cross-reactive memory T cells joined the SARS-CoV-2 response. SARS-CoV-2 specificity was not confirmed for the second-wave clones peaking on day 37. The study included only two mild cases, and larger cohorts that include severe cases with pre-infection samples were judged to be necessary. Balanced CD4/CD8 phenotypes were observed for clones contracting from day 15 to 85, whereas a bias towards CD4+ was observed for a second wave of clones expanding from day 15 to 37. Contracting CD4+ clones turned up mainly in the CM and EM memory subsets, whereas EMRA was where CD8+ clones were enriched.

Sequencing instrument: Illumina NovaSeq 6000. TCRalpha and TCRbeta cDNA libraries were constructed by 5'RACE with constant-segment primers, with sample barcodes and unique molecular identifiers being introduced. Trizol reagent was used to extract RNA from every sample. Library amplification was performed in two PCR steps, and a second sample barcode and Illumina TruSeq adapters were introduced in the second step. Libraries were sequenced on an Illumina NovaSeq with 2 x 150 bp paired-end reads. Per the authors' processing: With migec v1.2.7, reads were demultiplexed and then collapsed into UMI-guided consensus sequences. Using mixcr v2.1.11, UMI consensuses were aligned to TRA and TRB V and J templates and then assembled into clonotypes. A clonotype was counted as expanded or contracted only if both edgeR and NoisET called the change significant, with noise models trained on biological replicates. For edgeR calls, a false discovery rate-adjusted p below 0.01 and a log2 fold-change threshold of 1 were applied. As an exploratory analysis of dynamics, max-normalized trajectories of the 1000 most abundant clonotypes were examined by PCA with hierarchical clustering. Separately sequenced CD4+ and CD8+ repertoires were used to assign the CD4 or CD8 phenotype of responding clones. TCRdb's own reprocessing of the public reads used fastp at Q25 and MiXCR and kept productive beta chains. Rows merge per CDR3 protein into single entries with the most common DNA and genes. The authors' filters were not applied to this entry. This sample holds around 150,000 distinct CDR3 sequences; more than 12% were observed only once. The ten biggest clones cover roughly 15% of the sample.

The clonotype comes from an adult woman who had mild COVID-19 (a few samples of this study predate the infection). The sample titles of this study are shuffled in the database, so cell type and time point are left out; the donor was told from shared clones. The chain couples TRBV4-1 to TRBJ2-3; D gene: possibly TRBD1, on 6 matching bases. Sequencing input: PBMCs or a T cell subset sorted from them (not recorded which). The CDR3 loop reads CASSQDNSQGWSDTQYF. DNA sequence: TGCGCCAGCAGCCAAGATAATTCACAGGGCTGGTCAGATACGCAGTATTTT.